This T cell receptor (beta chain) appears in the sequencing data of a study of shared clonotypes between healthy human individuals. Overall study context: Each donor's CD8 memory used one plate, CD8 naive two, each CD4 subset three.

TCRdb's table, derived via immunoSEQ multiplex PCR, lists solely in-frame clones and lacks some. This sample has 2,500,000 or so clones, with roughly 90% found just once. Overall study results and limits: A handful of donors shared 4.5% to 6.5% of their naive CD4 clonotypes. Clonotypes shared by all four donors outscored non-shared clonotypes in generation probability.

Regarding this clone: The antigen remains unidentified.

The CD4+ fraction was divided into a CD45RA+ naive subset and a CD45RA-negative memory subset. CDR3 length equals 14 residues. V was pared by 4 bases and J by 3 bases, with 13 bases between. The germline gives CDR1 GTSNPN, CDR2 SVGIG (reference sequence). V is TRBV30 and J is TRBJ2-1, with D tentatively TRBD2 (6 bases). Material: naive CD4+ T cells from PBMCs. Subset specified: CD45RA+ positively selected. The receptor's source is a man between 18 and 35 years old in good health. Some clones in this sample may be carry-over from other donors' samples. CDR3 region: CAWKSGSRYNEQFF. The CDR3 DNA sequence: TGTGCCTGGAAGTCCGGGAGTCGCTACAATGAGCAGTTCTTC.